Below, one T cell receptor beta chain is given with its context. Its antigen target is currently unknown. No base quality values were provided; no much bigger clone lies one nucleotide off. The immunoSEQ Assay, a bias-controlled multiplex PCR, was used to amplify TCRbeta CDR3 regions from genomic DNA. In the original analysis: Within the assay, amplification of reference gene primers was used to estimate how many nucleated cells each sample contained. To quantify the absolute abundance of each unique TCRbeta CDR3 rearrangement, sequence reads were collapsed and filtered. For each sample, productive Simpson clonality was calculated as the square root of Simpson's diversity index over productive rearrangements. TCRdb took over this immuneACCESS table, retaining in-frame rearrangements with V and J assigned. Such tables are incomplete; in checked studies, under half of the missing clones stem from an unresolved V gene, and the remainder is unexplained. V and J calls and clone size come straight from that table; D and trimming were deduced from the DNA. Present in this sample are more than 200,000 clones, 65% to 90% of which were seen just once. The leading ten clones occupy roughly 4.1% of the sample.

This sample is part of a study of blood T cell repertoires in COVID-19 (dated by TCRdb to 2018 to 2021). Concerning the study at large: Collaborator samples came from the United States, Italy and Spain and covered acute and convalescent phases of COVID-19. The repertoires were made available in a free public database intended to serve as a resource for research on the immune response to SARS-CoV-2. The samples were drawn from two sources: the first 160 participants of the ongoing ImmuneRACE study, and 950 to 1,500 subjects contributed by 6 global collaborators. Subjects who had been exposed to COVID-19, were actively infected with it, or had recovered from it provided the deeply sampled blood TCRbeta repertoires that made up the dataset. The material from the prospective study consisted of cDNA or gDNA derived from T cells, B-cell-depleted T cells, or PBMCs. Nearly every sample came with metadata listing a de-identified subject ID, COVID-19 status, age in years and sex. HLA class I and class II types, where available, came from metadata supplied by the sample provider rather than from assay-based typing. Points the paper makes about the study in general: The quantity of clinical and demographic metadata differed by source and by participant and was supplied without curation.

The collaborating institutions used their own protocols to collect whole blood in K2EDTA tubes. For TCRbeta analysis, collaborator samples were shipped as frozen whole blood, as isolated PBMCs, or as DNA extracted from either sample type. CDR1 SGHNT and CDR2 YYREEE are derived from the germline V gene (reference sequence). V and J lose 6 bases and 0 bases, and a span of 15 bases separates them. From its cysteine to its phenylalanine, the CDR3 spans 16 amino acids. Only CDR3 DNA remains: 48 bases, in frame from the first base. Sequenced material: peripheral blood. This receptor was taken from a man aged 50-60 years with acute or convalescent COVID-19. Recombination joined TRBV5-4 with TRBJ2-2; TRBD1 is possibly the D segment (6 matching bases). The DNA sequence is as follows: TGTGCCAGCAACGCAAGGAAGGGGGCGAACACCGGGGAGCTGTTTTTT. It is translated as CASNARKGANTGELFF.